The sample holds many counts of the clone carrying this TCR beta chain. Its specificity is not known. The data were taken from a study of CD8 T cells in ankylosing spondylitis. The study's findings and limits: Within ankylosing spondylitis blood, a TCR beta motif made up of under 10 highly homologous variants appeared to be characteristic.

Trimming took off 6 bases at V and 4 bases at J, with 13 bases between the two ends. The CDR3 consists of 14 residues. CDR1 and CDR2 (germline): MNHEY, SVGAGI. In making TCR beta libraries, quantitative 5'-RACE with molecular barcodes was used. MiXCR, run by TCRdb on the 5' RACE reads, gives a single entry per CDR3 protein. The profile shows some 840,000 distinct CDR3 sequences, 12% of them singletons. Sequences were obtained from blood, either unsorted or a sorted T cell fraction (not recorded which). This TCR came from a male donor with ankylosing spondylitis. The gene calls are TRBV6-5 and TRBJ1-3; D ambiguous. CDR3 in amino acids: CASSYGGSGNTIYF. Here the CDR3 DNA reads TGTGCCAGCAGCTATGGAGGGTCCGGAAACACCATATATTTT.